This TCR beta chain was found in a study of T-cell memory formation after mild COVID-19 (dated by TCRdb to the early 2020s). General notes on the study: Most TCR sequence clusters were specific to one of the two donors. T-cell clones expanding and contracting after mild COVID-19 in a couple of donors were tracked by longitudinal TCRalpha and TCRbeta repertoire sequencing. Two young, previously healthy adult volunteers, one female and one male, were included in the cohort. Study-level results and caveats: Clones contracting from day 15 to 85 had balanced CD4/CD8 phenotypes, while a second wave expanding from day 15 to 37 was biased towards CD4+. Some responding clones were found in pre-infection memory, which suggests that pre-existing cross-reactive memory T cells took part in the SARS-CoV-2 response. Only a couple of mild cases were covered in the study, and larger cohorts including severe cases with pre-infection samples were considered necessary. Contracting CD4+ clones were located mainly in the CM and EM memory subsets, whereas CD8+ clones were found to be enriched in EMRA. SARS-CoV-2 specificity was not confirmed for the second-wave clones peaking on day 37.

This sample was sequenced with an Illumina NovaSeq 6000. Using 5'RACE with constant-segment primers, TCRalpha and TCRbeta cDNA libraries were constructed, with sample barcodes and unique molecular identifiers added in the process. RNA was extracted from every sample with Trizol reagent. Library amplification was performed in two PCR steps, and a second sample barcode and Illumina TruSeq adapters were introduced in the second step. Libraries were sequenced on an Illumina NovaSeq with 2 x 150 bp paired-end reads. In the source study's methods: Demultiplexing of reads and collapsing into UMI-guided consensus sequences were performed with migec v1.2.7. Using mixcr v2.1.11, the UMI consensuses were aligned to TRA and TRB V and J templates and assembled into clonotypes. Clonotypes were classified as expanded or contracted when called significant by both edgeR and NoisET, with noise models trained on biological replicates. edgeR calls used a false discovery rate-adjusted p below 0.01 and a log2 fold-change threshold of 1. As an exploratory analysis of dynamics, max-normalized trajectories of the 1000 most abundant clonotypes were examined by PCA with hierarchical clustering. The CD4 or CD8 phenotype of responding clones was assigned using the separately sequenced CD4+ and CD8+ repertoires. TCRdb reanalyzed the raw reads on its own, using fastp at Q25 for trimming and MiXCR for clone calling, and kept in-frame beta chains. All rows with the same CDR3 protein become a single entry with the most common DNA and genes. None of the V and J calls come from the authors' own analysis; TCRdb made them. The sample table lists around 150,000 distinct CDR3 sequences, approximately 10% of them with a count of one. 3% to 4% of the sample goes to the ten largest clones.

As concerns this clonotype: Its antigen specificity is not known. Per-base qualities were not stored, and no clone one base away is much larger.

Trimming costs V 0 bases and J 5 bases, and their ends lie 7 bases apart. The germline V gene specifies SGHTA as CDR1 and FQGNSA as CDR2. The CDR3 goes from the cysteine to the phenylalanine over 13 residues. Of all the DNA, just the CDR3 is kept, 39 bases in frame from base 1. Ficoll-Paque density gradient centrifugation was the method used to isolate PBMCs. The sequence was obtained from a man between 18 and 29 years old who had mild COVID-19 (a few samples of this study predate the infection). The sample titles of this study are shuffled in the database, so cell type and time point are left out; the donor was told from shared clones. Here the chain combines TRBV7-2 and TRBJ1-1; the D segment cannot be called with confidence. The sample taken for sequencing was PBMCs or a T cell subset sorted from them (not recorded which). The bases read TGTGCCAGCAGCTTAGCGGTCGAGACTGAAGCTTTCTTT. Translated, it reads CASSLAVETEAFF.